The clone carrying this T cell receptor (beta chain) occurred a few times. Its antigen is still unknown. The sample belongs to a study of CD8 T cells in ankylosing spondylitis. Regarding the study as a whole: Within ankylosing spondylitis blood, a TCR beta motif made up of roughly eight highly homologous variants appeared to be characteristic. Researchers report that disease-linked clones proved CD8+ and relatively rare in peripheral blood.

The V and J ends lost 3 bases and 7 bases respectively, with 19 bases between them. Germline V lookup: CDR1 DFQATT, CDR2 SNEGSKA (reference sequence). The CDR3 extends over 16 amino acids. TCRdb reanalysed the 5' RACE reads using MiXCR and keeps one entry per CDR3 protein. Here the sample spans around 330,000 distinct CDR3 sequences, around 10% being singletons. This chain links TRBV20-1 with TRBJ1-6; weak D call: TRBD1 (6 bases). Source material: blood, either unsorted or a sorted T cell fraction (not recorded which). The TCR sequence derives from a female donor with ankylosing spondylitis or in good health (not recorded which). In nucleotides, the CDR3 is TGCAGTGCTAGCTGGCGGCTGGCAGGGGCAAATTCACCCCTCCACTTT. Protein sequence: CSASWRLAGANSPLHF.